The next 23 T cell receptor beta chains were all read from a single sample in a study of post-analysis software for immune sequencing data. Notes on the study in general: TRBV5-6, TRBV5-1 and TRBV20-1 belonged to a set of roughly five TRBV segments that were more frequent in patients than controls.

Their antigen targets remain unknown. Tagging with unique molecular identifiers was a feature of the TCR beta cDNA libraries. TCRdb passed the PCR reads through MiXCR, listing each CDR3 protein once. Seen here are hundreds of thousands of distinct CDR3 sequences, less than 35% observed once, and the top ten hold approximately 0.55%. Sequencing was carried out using blood. The receptor set was obtained from a girl aged 5-17 years with multiple sclerosis.

This clonotype has a count of ten or more. The rearrangement joins TRBV6-5 to TRBJ1-2; D uncertain. The ends were cut back, 7 bases at V and 8 bases at J, with 17 bases in the middle. Looked up from germline, CDR1 is MNHEY and CDR2 is SVGAGI. The CDR3 is 13 residues long. In nucleotides, the CDR3 is TGTGCCAGCACCGAACGCCGGACGCGAGGCTACACCTTC. Protein: CASTERRTRGYTF.

This clonotype was seen more than once but under ten times. The chain links TRBV5-1 to TRBJ1-2, with a weak D call TRBD1 (5 bases). Deletions cut 7 bases from V and 5 bases from J, with 15 bases between. CDR3 length: 13 residues. Per the germline V gene, CDR1 is SGHRS and CDR2 is YFSETQ. CDR3 region: CASHRGEQYGYTF. The CDR3 DNA is TGCGCCAGCCACCGAGGGGAGCAATATGGCTACACCTTC.

This sequence joins TRBV20-1 and TRBJ2-2, with D possibly matching TRBD2 (6 bases). Germline V CDR1 and CDR2: DFQATT, SNEGSKA (reference sequence). This CDR3 region has 14 residues. V gave up 5 bases and J gave up 2 bases, with 12 bases separating them. CDR3 protein: CSARDGRNTGELFF. In DNA, the CDR3 is TGCAGTGCTCGGGACGGGAGAAACACCGGGGAGCTGTTTTTT.

This clonotype has a handful of counts. CDR3 amino acids: CSPQSDWGNEQFF. CDR3 sequence (DNA): TGCAGTCCCCAATCGGACTGGGGCAATGAGCAGTTCTTC. The gene calls are TRBV20-1 and TRBJ2-1; tentatively, D is TRBD2 (5 bases). Germline CDR1 DFQATT, CDR2 SNEGSKA (reference sequence). CDR3 length: 13 residues. Trimming removed 8 bases from V and 6 bases from J, with 17 bases in between.

The chain combines TRBV20-1 with TRBJ2-3; 12 nucleotides line up with TRBD2. There are 16 residues in the CDR3. The V gene end was trimmed by 6 bases and the J gene end by 0 bases; junction bases not matched to a gene: 7. Per germline, CDR1 DFQATT and CDR2 SNEGSKA (reference sequence). The CDR3 sequence: CSALWTSGVSTDTQYF. CDR3 sequence (DNA): TGCAGTGCGCTATGGACTAGCGGGGTGAGCACAGATACGCAGTATTTT.

The V gene is TRBV6-5, the J gene TRBJ2-1, with D perhaps TRBD2 (5 bases). The CDR3 sequence is 13 residues long. From germline, CDR1 is MNHEY and CDR2 SVGAGI. V was clipped by 8 bases and J by 6 bases, with 14 bases between them. CDR3 amino acids: CASSTRRVNEQFF. The DNA for the CDR3 is TGTGCCAGCTCAACCCGGCGGGTCAATGAGCAGTTCTTC.

This clonotype was counted a few times. The V call is TRBV5-1, the J call TRBJ2-3; TRBD1 matches at 10 bases. The CDR3 consists of 16 residues. The junction had 9 bases not matched to a gene; V was cut back by 2 bases and J by 6 bases. CDR1 and CDR2 from the germline V gene are SGHRS and YFSETQ. In DNA form, the CDR3 reads TGCGCCAGCAGCTTCCCCGGGACAGGGGTTGTGGATACGCAGTATTTT. Residues: CASSFPGTGVVDTQYF.

Many counts were recorded for this clonotype. V and J are TRBV10-3 and TRBJ2-7; 9 nucleotides agree with TRBD1. The V gene's germline CDR1 is ENHRY and CDR2 SYGVKD. Losses at the gene ends were 10 bases for V and 5 bases for J; bases not matched to a gene: 15. This CDR3 comprises 15 residues. CDR3 coding DNA: TGTGCCACGGGCTTGAAGGGACAGGGACAGAACGAGCAGTACTTC. It codes for CATGLKGQGQNEQYF.

The chain links TRBV5-1 to TRBJ2-1; 11 bases agree with TRBD1. Germline lookup yields CDR1 SGHRS and CDR2 YFSETQ. CDR3 length: 16 amino acids. V lost 3 bases and J lost 4; bases outside the gene matches: 6. The CDR3 protein is CASSSGTGGVYNEQFF. CDR3 coding DNA: TGCGCCAGCAGCTCCGGGACAGGGGGAGTGTACAATGAGCAGTTCTTC. Full variable domain (remainder filled in from reference TRBV5-1 and TRBJ2-1): KAGVTQTPRYLIKTRGQQVTLSCSPISGHRSVSWYQQTPGQGLQFLFEYFSETQRNKGNFPGRFSGRQFSNSRSEMNVSTLELGDSALYLCASSSGTGGVYNEQFFGPGTRLTVL.

This clonotype was observed a few times. The chain recombines TRBV11-2 with TRBJ2-5; 7 bases match TRBD1. The germline V gene encodes CDR1 SGHAT and CDR2 FQNNGV. After removal of 5 bases from V and 5 bases from J, the junction contained 14 bases not matched to a gene. The CDR3 is made up of 16 amino acids. The CDR3 DNA reads as TGTGCCAGCAGCCCGATCCCTTACAGGGGTAGGGAGACCCAGTACTTC. It codes for CASSPIPYRGRETQYF.

The rearrangement joins TRBV19 to TRBJ2-1; the D is unclear. Per germline, CDR1 LNHDA and CDR2 SQIVND (reference sequence). The CDR3 covers 16 residues. Trimming stripped 2 bases from V and 5 bases from J, with 16 bases between. CDR3 protein: CASSITLTRIDNEQFF. CDR3 nucleotide sequence: TGTGCCAGTAGTATAACACTTACCCGAATCGACAATGAGCAGTTCTTC.

This chain joins TRBV27 and TRBJ2-3, with D maybe TRBD2 (6 bases). Germline V gene lookup returns CDR1 MNHEY and CDR2 SMNVEV (reference sequence). The CDR3 extends over 14 amino acids. V was trimmed by 4 bases and J by 6 bases, leaving 14 bases between them. The CDR3 sequence: CASSSAGQPDTQYF. DNA for the CDR3: TGTGCCAGCAGTTCGGCGGGGCAGCCGGATACGCAGTATTTT.

The chain links TRBV6-4 to TRBJ2-1; D assignment may be TRBD1 or TRBD2 (6 bases each). V lost 6 bases and J 9 bases, leaving 18 bases between the germline ends. This CDR3 contains 14 residues. Germline lookup yields CDR1 MRHNA and CDR2 SNTAGT. The CDR3 DNA is TGTGCCAGCAGGACAGAATGGGGGGCCGGTGAGCAGTTCTTC. As protein: CASRTEWGAGEQFF.

The V gene is TRBV6-2 or TRBV6-3, the J gene TRBJ1-5; perhaps TRBD1 as D (5 bases). The CDR3 covers 16 residues. V dropped 8 bases and J dropped 7 bases, with 24 bases sitting between them. Germline CDR1 reads MNHEY; CDR2 reads SVGEGT. Here the CDR3 DNA reads TGTGCCAGCGATCGGGAAAGGGGAGGAGCAGAGCAGCCCCAGCATTTT. It is translated as CASDRERGGAEQPQHF.

This clonotype was counted only a few times. The V call is TRBV20-1, the J call TRBJ2-7, with D maybe TRBD2 (6 bases). V lost 0 bases to trimming and J lost 4 bases, with 16 bases between them. CDR3 length: 15 residues. The germline V gene has CDR1 DFQATT and CDR2 SNEGSKA (reference sequence). CDR3 protein: CSARDSGGGWYEQYF. The CDR3 coding sequence is TGCAGTGCTAGAGATTCCGGGGGAGGATGGTACGAGCAGTACTTC.

This chain uses TRBV7-9 with TRBJ2-3; D could derive from TRBD1 or TRBD2 (5 bases each). There are 16 residues in the CDR3. V lost 0 bases, J lost 0 bases, and 10 bases lay in between. Germline V CDR1 and CDR2: SEHNR, FQNEAQ (reference sequence). The CDR3 DNA reads as TGTGCCAGCAGCTTAGCCGGGGCGGGTAGCACAGATACGCAGTATTTT. Protein: CASSLAGAGSTDTQYF.

This sequence joins TRBV20-1 and TRBJ2-7; TRBD1 agrees at 7 bases. Germline lookup yields CDR1 DFQATT and CDR2 SNEGSKA (reference sequence). Trimming took 1 base from V and 2 from J; bases not matched to a gene: 5. CDR3 length equals 14 residues. The DNA of the CDR3 is TGCAGTGCTAGAGGCGAAGGGGGCCCCTACGAGCAGTACTTC. This encodes CSARGEGGPYEQYF.

V usage is TRBV20-1 and J usage is TRBJ2-7; D remains ambiguous. The closer fit of TRBJ2-5 to the DNA end suggests the J call may be wrong. There are 11 residues in the CDR3. The germline V gene has CDR1 DFQATT and CDR2 SNEGSKA (reference sequence). CDR3: CSAREMETQYF. Written as DNA, the CDR3 is TGCAGTGCTAGGGAGATGGAGACCCAGTACTTC.

The J gene is TRBJ2-7, the V gene TRBV12-3 or TRBV12-4; tentatively, D is TRBD1 (5 bases). The J call is in doubt because the DNA end fits TRBJ2-5 better. The CDR3 has 12 residues. The CDR3 sequence is CASRGRWETQYF. CDR3 DNA: TGTGCCAGCAGGGGGCGGTGGGAGACCCAGTACTTC.

This clonotype was counted only a few times. A read error may account for a junction end that differs from germline. The CDR3 bases are TGCAGTGCCAGAGATGCAAGGATGAACACTGAAGCTTTCTTT. Amino acid sequence: CSARDARMNTEAFF. The chain uses TRBV20-1 and TRBJ1-1; no definite D call. This CDR3 comprises 14 residues. Germline CDR1 reads DFQATT; CDR2 reads SNEGSKA (reference sequence).

The V gene is TRBV5-1, the J gene TRBJ1-2; weak D call: TRBD1 (6 bases). From germline, CDR1 is SGHRS and CDR2 YFSETQ. The CDR3 runs 14 residues. The germline V and J ends were trimmed by 2 bases and 3 bases, with 11 bases remaining between them. CDR3 in amino acids: CASSFGGLDYGYTF. DNA of the CDR3: TGCGCCAGCAGCTTCGGGGGGCTGGACTATGGCTACACCTTC.

V is TRBV9 and J is TRBJ1-5; tentative D call: TRBD1 (5 bases). Germline CDR1 reads SGDLS; CDR2 reads YYNGEE. Trimming left V 3 bases short and J 3 bases short, with 16 bases between. This CDR3 region has 16 residues. The CDR3 DNA reads TGTGCCAGCAGCGGGGGACCAGGGACTCCCAATCAGCCCCAGCATTTT. Protein: CASSGGPGTPNQPQHF.

V gene TRBV7-2 combines with J gene TRBJ2-2; TRBD2 matches at 14 bases. Germline CDR1 reads SGHTA; CDR2 reads FQGNSA. The CDR3 is 19 amino acids. V was clipped by 2 bases and J by 1 base; unmatched bases: 6. For the CDR3, the DNA is TGTGCCAGCAGCTTAAGTCTTGGGACTAGCGGGAGGAACACCGGGGAGCTGTTTTTT. Residues: CASSLSLGTSGRNTGELFF.